A selection of T cell receptor beta chains follows, all from one sample in a study of human T cells and chemical hapten exposure. TCRdb re-analysed the RACE reads in MiXCR, keeping a single row per CDR3 protein. The profile shows tens of thousands of distinct CDR3 sequences, 10% of them singletons. The sequences come from whole blood, collected in connection with sensitization to the hapten diphenylcyclopropenone (DPC). These receptors were collected from a woman aged 45 to 65 with alopecia areata. Some clones in this sample may be carry-over from other donors' samples. Each CDR3 is given with its conserved first and last residue. D genes are given only for firm matches. Expanded clones are given a class, and other clones once, few, many or no size at all.

CDR3 protein: CASSQVALAGGYNEQFF; CDR3 DNA: TGTGCCAGCAGCCAAGTTGCCCTAGCGGGAGGATACAATGAGCAGTTCTTC; D gene: TRBD2; V gene: TRBV4-2; J gene: TRBJ2-1; clone size: many; CDR3 length: 17
CDR3 protein: CASSVVGEKTQYF; CDR3 DNA: TGTGCCAGCAGCGTAGTAGGGGAGAAGACCCAGTACTTC; D gene: -; V gene: TRBV9; J gene: TRBJ2-5; clone size: -; CDR3 length: 13
CDR3 protein: CSAARSGGEKLFF; CDR3 DNA: TGCAGCGCCGCGAGGTCTGGGGGTGAAAAACTGTTTTTT; D gene: -; V gene: TRBV29-1; J gene: TRBJ1-4; clone size: many; CDR3 length: 13
CDR3 protein: CSASQGLEQPQHF; CDR3 DNA: TGCAGTGCTTCACAGGGGCTCGAACAGCCCCAGCATTTT; D gene: TRBD1; V gene: TRBV20-1; J gene: TRBJ1-5; clone size: many; CDR3 length: 13
CDR3 protein: CASSWGLADTQYF; CDR3 DNA: TGTGCCAGCAGCTGGGGACTAGCAGATACGCAGTATTTT; D gene: TRBD2; V gene: TRBV5-4; J gene: TRBJ2-3; clone size: many; CDR3 length: 13
CDR3 protein: CASSQGQLEAFF; CDR3 DNA: TGTGCCAGCAGCCAAGGACAACTTGAAGCTTTCTTT; D gene: -; V gene: TRBV3-1; J gene: TRBJ1-1; clone size: many; CDR3 length: 12
CDR3 protein: CASSRQGRTEAFF; CDR3 DNA: TGTGCCAGCAGCAGACAGGGTCGTACTGAAGCTTTCTTT; D gene: TRBD1; V gene: TRBV3-1; J gene: TRBJ1-1; clone size: many; CDR3 length: 13
CDR3 protein: CASSVHAGLNEQFF; CDR3 DNA: TGTGCCAGCAGCGTACACGCGGGTCTCAATGAGCAGTTCTTC; D gene: -; V gene: TRBV9; J gene: TRBJ2-1; clone size: few; CDR3 length: 14
CDR3 protein: CASSLTGGPVEQYF; CDR3 DNA: TGTGCCAGCAGTTTGACGGGAGGGCCGGTGGAGCAGTACTTC; D gene: TRBD2; V gene: TRBV12-3/TRBV12-4; J gene: TRBJ2-7; clone size: many; CDR3 length: 14
CDR3 protein: CATSDDPREAGTDTQYF; CDR3 DNA: TGTGCCACCAGTGATGATCCCCGGGAGGCCGGAACGGATACGCAGTATTTT; D gene: TRBD2; V gene: TRBV24-1; J gene: TRBJ2-3; clone size: many; CDR3 length: 17
CDR3 protein: CASSLVGFARDTEAFF; CDR3 DNA: TGTGCCAGCAGCTTGGTGGGGTTTGCACGGGACACTGAAGCTTTCTTT; D gene: -; V gene: TRBV5-4; J gene: TRBJ1-1; clone size: few; CDR3 length: 16
CDR3 protein: CASSSTGNQPQHF; CDR3 DNA: TGTGCCAGCAGCTCGACAGGGAATCAGCCCCAGCATTTT; D gene: TRBD1; V gene: TRBV7-2; J gene: TRBJ1-5; clone size: -; CDR3 length: 13
CDR3 protein: CAISGLQGNTEAFF; CDR3 DNA: TGTGCCATCAGTGGGCTACAGGGAAACACTGAAGCTTTCTTT; D gene: -; V gene: TRBV10-3; J gene: TRBJ1-1; clone size: few; CDR3 length: 14
CDR3 protein: CASHQGILGNQPQHF; CDR3 DNA: TGTGCCAGCCATCAGGGAATTCTTGGCAATCAGCCCCAGCATTTT; D gene: -; V gene: TRBV19; J gene: TRBJ1-5; clone size: few; CDR3 length: 15
CDR3 protein: CASSSKGQGPLYEQYF; CDR3 DNA: TGTGCCAGCAGTTCCAAGGGACAGGGGCCCCTCTACGAGCAGTACTTC; D gene: TRBD1; V gene: TRBV28; J gene: TRBJ2-7; clone size: many; CDR3 length: 16
CDR3 protein: CASSEWDTASYEQYF; CDR3 DNA: TGTGCCAGCAGTGAATGGGACACTGCCTCTTACGAGCAGTACTTC; D gene: -; V gene: TRBV25-1; J gene: TRBJ2-7; clone size: few; CDR3 length: 15
CDR3 protein: CAGNRGSGANVLTF; CDR3 DNA: TGTGCCGGCAACAGGGGATCAGGGGCCAACGTCCTGACTTTC; D gene: TRBD1; V gene: TRBV2; J gene: TRBJ2-6; clone size: -; CDR3 length: 14
CDR3 protein: CASSDWGEPQHF; CDR3 DNA: TGCGCCAGCAGTGATTGGGGAGAGCCCCAGCATTTT; D gene: -; V gene: TRBV10-2; J gene: TRBJ1-5; clone size: many; CDR3 length: 12
CDR3 protein: CASSPQGLGYEQYF; CDR3 DNA: TGTGCCAGCAGCCCCCAGGGGCTCGGCTACGAGCAGTACTTC; D gene: -; V gene: TRBV9; J gene: TRBJ2-7; clone size: -; CDR3 length: 14
CDR3 protein: CSATPQNTEAFF; CDR3 DNA: TGCAGTGCAACCCCCCAGAACACTGAAGCTTTCTTT; D gene: -; V gene: TRBV20-1; J gene: TRBJ1-1; clone size: few; CDR3 length: 12
CDR3 protein: CASSSITSDTQYF; CDR3 DNA: TGTGCCAGCAGTTCCATAACCTCGGATACGCAGTATTTT; D gene: -; V gene: TRBV6-6; J gene: TRBJ2-3; clone size: -; CDR3 length: 13
CDR3 protein: CATSRDVLAGLTDTQYF; CDR3 DNA: TGTGCCACCAGCAGAGATGTACTAGCGGGGCTCACAGATACGCAGTATTTT; D gene: TRBD2; V gene: TRBV15; J gene: TRBJ2-3; clone size: -; CDR3 length: 17
CDR3 protein: CASSQVLWRAGRDYGYTF; CDR3 DNA: TGTGCCAGCAGCCAAGTACTTTGGCGGGCAGGCCGGGACTATGGCTACACCTTC; D gene: -; V gene: TRBV3-1; J gene: TRBJ1-2; clone size: few; CDR3 length: 18